Given below is one TCR beta chain in context. The CDR3 consists of 15 residues. The V gene lost 3 bases and the J gene lost 3 bases, with 15 bases spanning the gap. CDR1 is MNHNS, CDR2 SASEGT, per germline. The repertoire was sequenced with immunoSEQ multiplex PCR; TCRdb's copy has only in-frame clones and lacks some. Among 25,000 or so clones listed, more than 75% were seen once. The record originates from a study of T cell responses to AZD1222 COVID-19 vaccine. The sample consisted of peripheral blood, taken 28 days after the second AZD1222 dose. The sequence was obtained from an adult who received the AZD1222 COVID-19 vaccine. V usage is TRBV6-1 and J usage is TRBJ2-7, with a weak D call TRBD1 (5 bases). Here the CDR3 reads CASSDGAGPIYEQYF. The CDR3 DNA sequence: TGTGCCAGCAGTGACGGAGCAGGGCCCATCTACGAGCAGTACTTC.